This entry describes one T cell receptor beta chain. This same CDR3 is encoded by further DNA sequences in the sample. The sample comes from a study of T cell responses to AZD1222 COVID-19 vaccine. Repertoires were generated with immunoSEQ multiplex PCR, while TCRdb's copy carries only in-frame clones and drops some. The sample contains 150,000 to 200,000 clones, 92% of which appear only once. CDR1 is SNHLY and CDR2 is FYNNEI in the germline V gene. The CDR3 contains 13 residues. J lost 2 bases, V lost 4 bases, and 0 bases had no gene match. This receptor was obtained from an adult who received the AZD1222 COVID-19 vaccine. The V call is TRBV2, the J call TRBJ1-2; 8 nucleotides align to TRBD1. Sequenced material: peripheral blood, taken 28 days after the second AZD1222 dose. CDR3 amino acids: CASSGQGNYGYTF. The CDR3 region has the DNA TGTGCCAGCAGTGGACAGGGGAACTATGGCTACACCTTC.